A selection of T cell receptor beta chains follows, all from one sample in a study of shared clonotypes between healthy human individuals. Method: immunoSEQ multiplex PCR; TCRdb's copy keeps in-frame clones and lacks some. The table has under 1 million clones, about 91% seen once; the top ten hold 24%. Sequencing was done on a sample of naive CD8+ T cells sorted from blood. These receptor sequences come from a man aged 25-40 years in good health. The CDR3 runs from the conserved cysteine through the conserved F or W. D genes are given only for firm matches. A row's size may be missing; if present it is once, few, many or a size class.

CDR3 protein: CASSSTGVGEQFF
CDR3 DNA: TGTGCCAGCAGTTCAACGGGAGTTGGTGAGCAGTTCTTC
V gene: TRBV28
clone size: NA
J gene: TRBJ2-1
D gene: NA

CDR3 protein: CASSESTSWYGYTF
CDR3 DNA: TGCGCCAGCAGTGAGTCGACCAGTTGGTATGGCTACACCTTC
V gene: TRBV10-2
clone size: once
J gene: TRBJ1-2
D gene: NA

CDR3 protein: CASSSWDSRDSGANVLTF
CDR3 DNA: TGTGCCAGCAGCTCCTGGGACAGTAGGGACTCTGGGGCCAACGTCCTGACTTTC
V gene: TRBV11-3
clone size: NA
J gene: TRBJ2-6
D gene: TRBD1

CDR3 protein: CASSPRGTDTQYF
CDR3 DNA: TGTGCCAGCAGCCCCCGGGGCACAGATACGCAGTATTTT
V gene: TRBV7-9
clone size: NA
J gene: TRBJ2-3
D gene: NA

CDR3 protein: CASQLTGGGYEQYF
CDR3 DNA: TGTGCCAGCCAACTCACAGGGGGTGGCTACGAGCAGTACTTC
V gene: TRBV11-2
clone size: NA
J gene: TRBJ2-7
D gene: TRBD1

CDR3 protein: CSATDRADEQYF
CDR3 DNA: TGCAGCGCTACGGACAGGGCCGACGAGCAGTACTTC
V gene: TRBV29-1
clone size: few
J gene: TRBJ2-7
D gene: TRBD1

CDR3 protein: CASRVGTGRNQPQHF
CDR3 DNA: TGTGCCAGCAGAGTAGGGACAGGGAGGAATCAGCCCCAGCATTTT
V gene: TRBV28
clone size: NA
J gene: TRBJ1-5
D gene: TRBD1

CDR3 protein: CASSVGGGTAYEQYF
CDR3 DNA: TGTGCCAGCAGCGTAGGAGGAGGGACAGCGTACGAGCAGTACTTC
V gene: TRBV9
clone size: NA
J gene: TRBJ2-7
D gene: NA

CDR3 protein: CASSQGGGVTGELFF
CDR3 DNA: TGCGCCAGCAGCCAAGGAGGAGGGGTGACCGGGGAGCTGTTTTTT
V gene: TRBV4-1
clone size: NA
J gene: TRBJ2-2
D gene: NA

CDR3 protein: CASRPGQGSDEQFF
CDR3 DNA: TGTGCCAGTCGTCCGGGACAGGGATCCGATGAGCAGTTCTTC
V gene: TRBV2
clone size: NA
J gene: TRBJ2-1
D gene: TRBD1

CDR3 protein: CASSPQGLQETQYF
CDR3 DNA: TGTGCCAGCAGCCCCCAGGGCCTCCAAGAGACCCAGTACTTC
V gene: TRBV9
clone size: NA
J gene: TRBJ2-5
D gene: NA

CDR3 protein: CASSQGTEALYGYTF
CDR3 DNA: TGTGCCAGCAGCCAAGGGACAGAGGCCCTATATGGCTACACCTTC
V gene: TRBV7-2
clone size: NA
J gene: TRBJ1-2
D gene: TRBD1

CDR3 protein: CASSRGLSYNEQFF
CDR3 DNA: TGTGCCAGCAGTCGGGGACTTAGCTACAATGAGCAGTTCTTC
V gene: TRBV7-9
clone size: NA
J gene: TRBJ2-1
D gene: NA

CDR3 protein: CASSPLSGREVF
CDR3 DNA: TGTGCCAGCTCACCACTCAGCGGGAGGGAGGTCTTC
V gene: TRBV18
clone size: NA
J gene: TRBJ2-1
D gene: TRBD2

CDR3 protein: CASSQSASGRGGAGVYEQYF
CDR3 DNA: TGTGCCAGCAGCCAATCGGCATCTGGAAGGGGGGGAGCTGGGGTCTACGAGCAGTACTTC
V gene: TRBV16
clone size: NA
J gene: TRBJ2-7
D gene: NA

CDR3 protein: CASSLRAGISYNEQFF
CDR3 DNA: TGTGCCAGCAGCTTAAGGGCGGGGATCTCCTACAATGAGCAGTTCTTC
V gene: TRBV7-6
clone size: NA
J gene: TRBJ2-1
D gene: NA

CDR3 protein: CASSSGNIGPNYGYTF
CDR3 DNA: TGTGCCAGCAGCAGCGGGAATATCGGCCCTAACTATGGCTACACCTTC
V gene: TRBV7-9
clone size: NA
J gene: TRBJ1-2
D gene: NA

CDR3 protein: CSVEILDRADLNEQFF
CDR3 DNA: TGCAGCGTTGAAATCTTGGACAGGGCCGATCTAAATGAGCAGTTCTTC
V gene: TRBV29-1
clone size: NA
J gene: TRBJ2-1
D gene: TRBD1

CDR3 protein: CASSLSGNQPQHF
CDR3 DNA: TGTGCCAGCAGCCTATCTGGCAATCAGCCCCAGCATTTT
V gene: TRBV7-9
clone size: NA
J gene: TRBJ1-5
D gene: NA

CDR3 protein: CAISESYDRRHEKLFF
CDR3 DNA: TGTGCCATCAGTGAGTCATATGACAGGCGCCATGAAAAACTGTTTTTT
V gene: TRBV10-3
clone size: NA
J gene: TRBJ1-4
D gene: NA

CDR3 protein: CASSREGASSTEAFF
CDR3 DNA: TGTGCCAGCAGCCGAGAGGGGGCCTCTAGCACTGAAGCTTTCTTT
V gene: TRBV9
clone size: NA
J gene: TRBJ1-1
D gene: TRBD1

CDR3 protein: CASSVGASSYNEQFF
CDR3 DNA: TGTGCCAGCAGCGTAGGGGCTAGCTCCTACAATGAGCAGTTCTTC
V gene: TRBV9
clone size: once
J gene: TRBJ2-1
D gene: NA

CDR3 protein: CASSLGTGDEKLFF
CDR3 DNA: TGTGCCAGCAGCTTAGGGACAGGGGATGAAAAACTGTTTTTT
V gene: TRBV7-9
clone size: few
J gene: TRBJ1-4
D gene: TRBD1

CDR3 protein: CASSLVSNEQFF
CDR3 DNA: TGTGCCAGCAGCTTAGTTTCCAATGAGCAGTTCTTC
V gene: TRBV13
clone size: NA
J gene: TRBJ2-1
D gene: NA

CDR3 protein: CASSLPTGSAGGHEAKNIQYF
CDR3 DNA: TGTGCTAGCAGCTTACCCACAGGGTCAGCGGGAGGCCACGAGGCCAAAAACATTCAGTACTTC
V gene: TRBV7-7
clone size: NA
J gene: TRBJ2-4
D gene: TRBD2

CDR3 protein: CSANSEREIHGELFF
CDR3 DNA: TGCAGCGCGAACAGCGAGCGGGAGATCCACGGGGAGCTGTTTTTT
V gene: TRBV29-1
clone size: NA
J gene: TRBJ2-2
D gene: TRBD2

CDR3 protein: CASSSGQGRTEAFF
CDR3 DNA: TGTGCCAGCAGCTCCGGACAGGGCCGGACTGAAGCTTTCTTT
V gene: TRBV7-9
clone size: once
J gene: TRBJ1-1
D gene: TRBD1

CDR3 protein: CASLPNPGQYSYGYTF
CDR3 DNA: TGTGCCAGCCTACCCAATCCGGGACAGTATTCCTATGGCTACACCTTC
V gene: TRBV6-4
clone size: NA
J gene: TRBJ1-2
D gene: TRBD1

CDR3 protein: CASSFATGGYEQYF
CDR3 DNA: TGTGCCAGCAGCTTCGCGACAGGGGGCTACGAGCAGTACTTC
V gene: TRBV7-9
clone size: NA
J gene: TRBJ2-7
D gene: TRBD1

CDR3 protein: CASSQAQLAGELEQFF
CDR3 DNA: TGCGCCAGCAGCCAAGCACAACTAGCGGGAGAACTTGAGCAGTTCTTC
V gene: TRBV4-3
clone size: NA
J gene: TRBJ2-1
D gene: TRBD2

CDR3 protein: CSVVEAGAVQETQYF
CDR3 DNA: TGCAGCGTTGTGGAAGCGGGAGCGGTCCAAGAGACCCAGTACTTC
V gene: TRBV29-1
clone size: NA
J gene: TRBJ2-5
D gene: TRBD2

CDR3 protein: CASKKAGSYEQYF
CDR3 DNA: TGTGCCAGTAAGAAGGCAGGCTCCTACGAGCAGTACTTC
V gene: TRBV19
clone size: NA
J gene: TRBJ2-7
D gene: NA

CDR3 protein: CASSYLAGGDEQYF
CDR3 DNA: TGTGCCAGCAGTTATTTAGCGGGAGGCGACGAGCAGTACTTC
V gene: TRBV27
clone size: NA
J gene: TRBJ2-7
D gene: TRBD2

CDR3 protein: CASTNPDRGNTEAFF
CDR3 DNA: TGTGCCAGCACCAACCCCGACAGGGGGAACACTGAAGCTTTCTTT
V gene: TRBV2
clone size: NA
J gene: TRBJ1-1
D gene: TRBD1

CDR3 protein: CASLAGGVSSYEQYF
CDR3 DNA: TGTGCCAGCCTAGCGGGAGGGGTTAGCTCCTACGAGCAGTACTTC
V gene: TRBV21-1
clone size: NA
J gene: TRBJ2-7
D gene: NA

CDR3 protein: CASSLEGGRNTIYF
CDR3 DNA: TGTGCCAGCAGCTTAGAGGGGGGTCGAAACACCATATATTTT
V gene: TRBV11-2
clone size: NA
J gene: TRBJ1-3
D gene: NA

CDR3 protein: CASSEGPSYEQYF
CDR3 DNA: TGTGCCAGTTCCGAGGGGCCCTCCTACGAGCAGTACTTC
V gene: TRBV2
clone size: NA
J gene: TRBJ2-7
D gene: NA

CDR3 protein: CASSLEGAAGELFF
CDR3 DNA: TGCGCCAGCAGCTTGGAAGGGGCGGCCGGGGAGCTGTTTTTT
V gene: TRBV5-1
clone size: NA
J gene: TRBJ2-2
D gene: NA

CDR3 protein: CASSNRAEQYF
CDR3 DNA: TGTGCCAGCAGTAACAGAGCCGAGCAGTACTTC
V gene: TRBV27
clone size: NA
J gene: TRBJ2-7
D gene: NA

CDR3 protein: CASSLSGDYGYTF
CDR3 DNA: TGTGCCAGCAGTTTATCCGGGGACTATGGCTACACCTTC
V gene: TRBV28
clone size: once
J gene: TRBJ1-2
D gene: NA

CDR3 protein: CASRAPTSAGYNEQFF
CDR3 DNA: TGTGCCAGCAGAGCCCCGACTTCGGCGGGTTACAATGAGCAGTTCTTC
V gene: TRBV6-6
clone size: once
J gene: TRBJ2-1
D gene: NA

CDR3 protein: CSVQGNSNQPQHF
CDR3 DNA: TGCAGCGTCCAGGGAAATAGCAATCAGCCCCAGCATTTT
V gene: TRBV29-1
clone size: NA
J gene: TRBJ1-5
D gene: NA

CDR3 protein: CASSVGNPLNEQFF
CDR3 DNA: TGTGCCAGCAGCGTAGGGAACCCTCTCAATGAGCAGTTCTTC
V gene: TRBV9
clone size: NA
J gene: TRBJ2-1
D gene: NA

CDR3 protein: CASSPPGQTHF
CDR3 DNA: TGTGCCAGCAGCCCCCCGGGACAGACTCACTTC
V gene: TRBV7-9
clone size: NA
J gene: TRBJ2-5
D gene: TRBD1

CDR3 protein: CASSLWASGSSYEQYF
CDR3 DNA: TGTGCCAGCAGCTTGTGGGCTAGCGGGAGTTCCTACGAGCAGTACTTC
V gene: TRBV5-4
clone size: NA
J gene: TRBJ2-7
D gene: TRBD2

CDR3 protein: CASSVSAVELFF
CDR3 DNA: TGTGCCAGCAGCGTCTCAGCGGTGGAACTGTTTTTT
V gene: TRBV11-2
clone size: NA
J gene: TRBJ1-4
D gene: NA